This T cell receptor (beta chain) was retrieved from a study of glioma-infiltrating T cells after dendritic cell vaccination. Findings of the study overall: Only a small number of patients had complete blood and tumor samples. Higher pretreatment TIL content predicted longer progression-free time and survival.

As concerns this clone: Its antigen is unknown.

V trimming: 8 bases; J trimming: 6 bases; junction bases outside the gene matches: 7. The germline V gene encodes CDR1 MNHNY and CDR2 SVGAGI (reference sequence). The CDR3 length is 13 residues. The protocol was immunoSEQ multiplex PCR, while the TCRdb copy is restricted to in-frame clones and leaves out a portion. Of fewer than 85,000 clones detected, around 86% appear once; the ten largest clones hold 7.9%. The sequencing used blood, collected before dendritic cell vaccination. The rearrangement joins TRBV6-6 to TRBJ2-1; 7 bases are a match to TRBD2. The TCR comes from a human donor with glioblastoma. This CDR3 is CASGAGEPNEQFF. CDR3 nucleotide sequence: TGTGCCAGCGGGGCGGGGGAGCCCAATGAGCAGTTCTTC.